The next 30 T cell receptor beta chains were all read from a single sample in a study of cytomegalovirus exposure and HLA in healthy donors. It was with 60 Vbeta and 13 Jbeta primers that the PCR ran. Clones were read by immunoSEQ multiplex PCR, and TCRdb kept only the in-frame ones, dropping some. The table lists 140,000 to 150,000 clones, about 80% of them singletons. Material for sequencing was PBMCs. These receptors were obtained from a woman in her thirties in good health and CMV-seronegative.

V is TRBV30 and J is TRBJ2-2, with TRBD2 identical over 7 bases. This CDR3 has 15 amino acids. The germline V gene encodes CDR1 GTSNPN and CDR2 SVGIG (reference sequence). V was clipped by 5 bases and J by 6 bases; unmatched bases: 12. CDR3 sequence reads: CAWGPGRVGAGELFF. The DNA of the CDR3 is TGTGCCTGGGGCCCGGGGAGGGTCGGGGCCGGGGAGCTGTTTTTT.

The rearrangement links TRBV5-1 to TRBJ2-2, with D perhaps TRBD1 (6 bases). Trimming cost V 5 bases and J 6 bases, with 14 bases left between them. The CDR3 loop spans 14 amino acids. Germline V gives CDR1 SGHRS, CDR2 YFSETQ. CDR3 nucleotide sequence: TGCGCCAGCAGACTGGGGGCAGGGTCCGGGGAGCTGTTTTTT. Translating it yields CASRLGAGSGELFF.

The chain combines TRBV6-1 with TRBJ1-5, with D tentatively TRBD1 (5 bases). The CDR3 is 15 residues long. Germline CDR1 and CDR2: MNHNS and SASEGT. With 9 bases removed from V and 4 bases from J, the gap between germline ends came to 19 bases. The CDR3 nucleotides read TGTGCCAGTCTCACTACAGGTGCGGGAAATCAGCCCCAGCATTTT. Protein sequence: CASLTTGAGNQPQHF.

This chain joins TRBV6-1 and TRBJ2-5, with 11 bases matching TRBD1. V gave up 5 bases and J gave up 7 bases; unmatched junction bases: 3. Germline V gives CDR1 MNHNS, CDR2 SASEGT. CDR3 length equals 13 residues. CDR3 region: CASSFGQGATQYF. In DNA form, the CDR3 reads TGTGCCAGCAGTTTTGGACAGGGGGCGACCCAGTACTTC.

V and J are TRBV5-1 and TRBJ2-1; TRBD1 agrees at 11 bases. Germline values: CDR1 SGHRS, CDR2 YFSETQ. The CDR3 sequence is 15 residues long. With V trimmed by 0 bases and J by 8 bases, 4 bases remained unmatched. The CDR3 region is CASSLEGQGVDEQFF. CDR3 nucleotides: TGCGCCAGCAGCTTGGAGGGACAGGGGGTGGATGAGCAGTTCTTC.

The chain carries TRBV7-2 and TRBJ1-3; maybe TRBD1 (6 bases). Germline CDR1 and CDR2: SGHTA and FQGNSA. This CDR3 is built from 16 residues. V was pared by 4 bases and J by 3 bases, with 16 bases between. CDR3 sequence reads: CASSSLSWGHGNTIYF. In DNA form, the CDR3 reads TGTGCCAGCAGCTCCTTGAGTTGGGGGCATGGAAACACCATATATTTT.

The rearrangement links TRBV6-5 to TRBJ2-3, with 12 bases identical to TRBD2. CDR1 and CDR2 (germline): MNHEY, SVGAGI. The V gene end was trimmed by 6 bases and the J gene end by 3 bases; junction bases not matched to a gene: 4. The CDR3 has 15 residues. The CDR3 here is CASSLAGGPTDTQYF. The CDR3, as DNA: TGTGCCAGCAGCCTAGCGGGGGGGCCAACAGATACGCAGTATTTT.

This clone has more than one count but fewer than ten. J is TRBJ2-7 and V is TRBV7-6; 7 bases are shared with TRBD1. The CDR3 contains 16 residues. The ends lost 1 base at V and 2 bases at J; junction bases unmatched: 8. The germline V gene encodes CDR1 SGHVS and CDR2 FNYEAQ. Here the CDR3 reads CASSLEGPGTAYEQYF. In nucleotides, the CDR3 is TGTGCCAGCAGCTTAGAGGGTCCCGGGACAGCCTACGAGCAGTACTTC.

The CDR3 DNA reads as TGTGCCAGCAGTGCACTAGCGGGGGGCCCGAACACCGGGGAGCTGTTTTTT. Translation: CASSALAGGPNTGELFF. The chain is built from TRBV6-4 and TRBJ2-2, with TRBD2 matching 12 bases. CDR3 length: 17 residues. Germline CDR1 reads MRHNA; CDR2 reads SNTAGT. With 4 bases clipped from V and 0 bases from J, the junction kept 3 bases outside the gene matches.

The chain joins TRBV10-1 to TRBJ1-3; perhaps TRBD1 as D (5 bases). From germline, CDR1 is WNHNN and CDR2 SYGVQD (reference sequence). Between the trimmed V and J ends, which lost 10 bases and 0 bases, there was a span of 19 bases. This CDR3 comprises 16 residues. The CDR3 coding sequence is TGCGCCATGGGGGGTCGGGCTACGAGCTCTGGAAACACCATATATTTT. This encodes CAMGGRATSSGNTIYF.

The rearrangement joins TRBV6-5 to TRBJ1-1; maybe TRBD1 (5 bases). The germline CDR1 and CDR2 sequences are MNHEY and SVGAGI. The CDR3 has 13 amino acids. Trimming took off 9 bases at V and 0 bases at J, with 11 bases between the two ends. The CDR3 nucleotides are TGTGCCAGTGGTGGGGCCTTGAACACTGAAGCTTTCTTT. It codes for CASGGALNTEAFF.

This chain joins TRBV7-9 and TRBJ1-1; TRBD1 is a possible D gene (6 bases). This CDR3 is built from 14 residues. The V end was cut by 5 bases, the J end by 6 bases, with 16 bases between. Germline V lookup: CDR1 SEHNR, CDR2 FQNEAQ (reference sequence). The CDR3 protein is CASSPPGAAAEAFF. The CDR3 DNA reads TGTGCCAGCAGCCCCCCAGGGGCGGCCGCTGAAGCTTTCTTT. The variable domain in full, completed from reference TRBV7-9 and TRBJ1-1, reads DTGVSQNPRHKITKRGQNVTFRCDPISEHNRLYWYRQTLGQGPEFLTYFQNEAQLEKSRLLSDRFSAERPKGSFSTLEIQRTEQGDSAMYLCASSPPGAAAEAFFGQGTRLTVV.

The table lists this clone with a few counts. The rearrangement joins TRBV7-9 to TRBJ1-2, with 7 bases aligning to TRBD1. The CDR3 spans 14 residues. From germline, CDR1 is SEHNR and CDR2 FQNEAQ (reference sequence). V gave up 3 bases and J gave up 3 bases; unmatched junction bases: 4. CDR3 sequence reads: CASSFDRVDYGYTF. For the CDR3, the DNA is TGTGCCAGCAGCTTTGACAGGGTGGACTATGGCTACACCTTC.

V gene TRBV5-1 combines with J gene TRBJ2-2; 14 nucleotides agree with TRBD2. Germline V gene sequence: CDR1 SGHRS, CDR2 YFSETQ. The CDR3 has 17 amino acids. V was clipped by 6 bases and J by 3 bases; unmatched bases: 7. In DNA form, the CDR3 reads TGCGCCAGCACCTGGACTAGCGGGGGGATGGACACCGGGGAGCTGTTTTTT. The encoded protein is CASTWTSGGMDTGELFF.

CDR3 amino acids: CASSQEGQGAAEAFF. The DNA for the CDR3 is TGCGCCAGCAGCCAAGAGGGACAGGGGGCTGCTGAAGCTTTCTTT. The V call is TRBV4-3, the J call TRBJ1-1, with TRBD1 matching 12 bases. V was clipped by 0 bases and J by 6 bases; unmatched bases: 2. The CDR3 has 15 residues. The germline gives CDR1 LGHNA, CDR2 YSLEER.

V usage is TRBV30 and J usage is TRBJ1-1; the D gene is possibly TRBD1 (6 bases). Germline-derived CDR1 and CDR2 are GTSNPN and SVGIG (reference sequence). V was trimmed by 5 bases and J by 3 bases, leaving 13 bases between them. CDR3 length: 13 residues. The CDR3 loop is CAWSTGSYTEAFF. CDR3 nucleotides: TGTGCCTGGTCAACAGGGTCGTACACTGAAGCTTTCTTT.

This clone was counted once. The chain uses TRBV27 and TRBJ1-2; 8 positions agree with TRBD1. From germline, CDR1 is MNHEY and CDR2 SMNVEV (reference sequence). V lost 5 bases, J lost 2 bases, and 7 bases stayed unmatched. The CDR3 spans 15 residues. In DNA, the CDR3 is TGTGCCAGCAGTCCCATGACAGGGGCGAACTATGGCTACACCTTC. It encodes CASSPMTGANYGYTF.

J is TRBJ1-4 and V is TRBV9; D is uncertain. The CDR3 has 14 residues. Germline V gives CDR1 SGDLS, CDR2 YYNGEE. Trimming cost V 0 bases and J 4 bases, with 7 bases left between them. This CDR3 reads CASSVDRSNEKLFF. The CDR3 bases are TGTGCCAGCAGCGTAGACAGAAGTAATGAAAAACTGTTTTTT.

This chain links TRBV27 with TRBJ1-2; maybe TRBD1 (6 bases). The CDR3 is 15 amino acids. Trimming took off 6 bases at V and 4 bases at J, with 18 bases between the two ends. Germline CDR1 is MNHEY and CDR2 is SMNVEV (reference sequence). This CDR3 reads CASRLTGMGLYGYTF. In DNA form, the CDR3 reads TGTGCCAGCAGATTAACAGGGATGGGGCTCTATGGCTACACCTTC.

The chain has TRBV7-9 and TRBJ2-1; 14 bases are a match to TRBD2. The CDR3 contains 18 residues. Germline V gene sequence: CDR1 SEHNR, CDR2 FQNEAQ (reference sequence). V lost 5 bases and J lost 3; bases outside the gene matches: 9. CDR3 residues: CASSPGTSGGRDYNEQFF. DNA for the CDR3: TGTGCCAGCAGCCCGGGGACTAGCGGGGGACGGGACTACAATGAGCAGTTCTTC.

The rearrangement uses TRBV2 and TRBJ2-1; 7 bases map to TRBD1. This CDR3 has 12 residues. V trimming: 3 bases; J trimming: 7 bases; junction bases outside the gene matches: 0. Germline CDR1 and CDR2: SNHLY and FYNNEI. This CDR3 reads CASSDRGNEQFF. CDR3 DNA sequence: TGTGCCAGCAGTGACAGGGGGAATGAGCAGTTCTTC.

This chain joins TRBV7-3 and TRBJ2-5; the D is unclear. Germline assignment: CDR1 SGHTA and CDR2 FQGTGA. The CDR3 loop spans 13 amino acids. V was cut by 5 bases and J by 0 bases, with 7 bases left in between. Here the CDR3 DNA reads TGTGCCAGCAGCCAGGTCGACCAAGAGACCCAGTACTTC. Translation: CASSQVDQETQYF.

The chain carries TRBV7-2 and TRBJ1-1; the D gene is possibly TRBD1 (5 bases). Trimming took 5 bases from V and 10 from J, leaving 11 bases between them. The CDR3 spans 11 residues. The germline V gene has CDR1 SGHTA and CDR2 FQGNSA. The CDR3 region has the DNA TGTGCCAGCAGCACCAGGGACTCAGCTTTCTTT. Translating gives CASSTRDSAFF.

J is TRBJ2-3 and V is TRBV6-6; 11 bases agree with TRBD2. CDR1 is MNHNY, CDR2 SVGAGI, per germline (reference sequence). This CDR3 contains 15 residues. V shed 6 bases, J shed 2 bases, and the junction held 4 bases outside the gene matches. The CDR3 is CASSILAGDTDTQYF. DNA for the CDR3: TGTGCCAGCAGCATACTAGCGGGGGACACAGATACGCAGTATTTT.

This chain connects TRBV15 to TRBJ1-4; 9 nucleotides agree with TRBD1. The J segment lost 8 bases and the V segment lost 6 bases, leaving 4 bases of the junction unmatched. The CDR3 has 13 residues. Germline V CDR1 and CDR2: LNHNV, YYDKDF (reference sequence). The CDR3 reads CATRTGGGEKLFF. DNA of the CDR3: TGTGCCACCAGGACAGGGGGAGGAGAAAAACTGTTTTTT. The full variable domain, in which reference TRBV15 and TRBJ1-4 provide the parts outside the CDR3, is DAMVIQNPRYQVTQFGKPVTLSCSQTLNHNVMYWYQQKSSQAPKLLFHYYDKDFNNEADTPDNFQSRRPNTSFCFLDIRSPGLGDTAMYLCATRTGGGEKLFFGSGTQLSVL.

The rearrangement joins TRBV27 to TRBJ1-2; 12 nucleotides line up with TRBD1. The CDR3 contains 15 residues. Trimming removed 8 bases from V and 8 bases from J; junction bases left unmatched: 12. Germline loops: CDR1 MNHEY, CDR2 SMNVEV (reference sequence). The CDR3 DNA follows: TGTGCCAGCCAACGTATGGGACAGGGGGCGCGGGGCTACACCTTC. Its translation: CASQRMGQGARGYTF.

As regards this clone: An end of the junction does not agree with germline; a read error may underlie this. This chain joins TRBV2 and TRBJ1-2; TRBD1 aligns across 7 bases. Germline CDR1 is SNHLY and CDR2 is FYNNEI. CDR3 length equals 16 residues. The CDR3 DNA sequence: TGTGCCAGCAGTGAAAACAGGGGTGTGGAGAGGAATGGCTACGCCTTC. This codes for CASSENRGVERNGYAF.

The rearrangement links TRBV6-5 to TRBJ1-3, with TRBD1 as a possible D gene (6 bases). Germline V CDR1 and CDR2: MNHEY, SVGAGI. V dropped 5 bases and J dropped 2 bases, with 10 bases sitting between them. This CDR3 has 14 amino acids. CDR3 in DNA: TGTGCCAGCAGTGTAACAGGGACTGGAAACACCATATATTTT. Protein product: CASSVTGTGNTIYF.

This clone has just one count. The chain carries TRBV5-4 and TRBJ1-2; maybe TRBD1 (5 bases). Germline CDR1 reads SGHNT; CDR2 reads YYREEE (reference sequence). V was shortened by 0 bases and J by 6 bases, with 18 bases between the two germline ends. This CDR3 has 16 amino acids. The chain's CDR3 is CASSLAIGGDLDGYTF. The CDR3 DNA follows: TGTGCCAGCAGCTTGGCTATAGGAGGGGACCTGGATGGCTACACCTTC.

The CDR3 loop reads CASSPLLMGNQPQHF. For the CDR3, the DNA is TGTGCCAGCAGCCCCCTGCTAATGGGCAATCAGCCCCAGCATTTT. V is TRBV7-9 and J is TRBJ1-5; the D is unclear. The CDR3 is 15 amino acids. The germline V and J ends were trimmed by 5 bases and 2 bases, with 13 bases remaining between them. Germline V gives CDR1 SEHNR, CDR2 FQNEAQ (reference sequence).